What follows are 28 T cell receptor beta chains derived from one specimen sequenced in a study of cytomegalovirus exposure and HLA in healthy donors. Method: immunoSEQ multiplex PCR; TCRdb's copy keeps in-frame clones and lacks some. The table includes tens of thousands of clones, 85% detected once. Sequencing was carried out using PBMCs. The source is a man under 40 in good health and CMV-seronegative.

The chain recombines TRBV5-4 with TRBJ2-1; TRBD2 is a possible D gene (5 bases). The CDR3 is 17 amino acids. Germline CDR1 is SGHNT and CDR2 is YYREEE (reference sequence). Trimming cost V 0 bases and J 9 bases, with 22 bases left between them. Here the CDR3 DNA reads TGTGCCAGCAGCTTGGGGGCGGACTTAGGGTCCGTGACTGAGCAGTTCTTC. Its translation: CASSLGADLGSVTEQFF. Using reference TRBV5-4 and TRBJ2-1 for the parts outside the CDR3, the full variable domain is ETGVTQSPTHLIKTRGQQVTLRCSSQSGHNTVSWYQQALGQGPQFIFQYYREEENGRGNFPPRFSGLQFPNYSSELNVNALELDDSALYLCASSLGADLGSVTEQFFGPGTRLTVL.

This chain links TRBV5-8 with TRBJ2-3, with 11 bases lining up with TRBD1. V was pared by 3 bases and J by 3 bases, with 3 bases of the junction left unmatched. This CDR3 region has 15 residues. Germline V lookup: CDR1 SGHTS, CDR2 YDEGEE. CDR3 loop: CASSSGQGVTDTQYF. The CDR3 DNA sequence: TGTGCCAGCAGCTCGGGACAGGGGGTAACAGATACGCAGTATTTT.

The rearrangement links TRBV2 to TRBJ2-1, with TRBD2 matching 8 bases. Germline CDR1 SNHLY, CDR2 FYNNEI. J lost 7 bases, V lost 8 bases, and 13 bases had no gene match. This CDR3 region has 15 residues. The CDR3 nucleotides are TGTGCCAGCCTTTGGCCGGGAGGGCCTTCTAATGAGCAGTTCTTC. The encoded protein is CASLWPGGPSNEQFF.

The chain combines TRBV12-5 with TRBJ1-2; 7 bases map to TRBD1. J gave up 3 bases and V 6 bases, and 4 bases lay outside the gene matches. The CDR3 contains 13 residues. In germline, CDR1 is LGHNT, CDR2 FRNRAP. In DNA form, the CDR3 reads TGTGCTAGTGGAGGGACAGTATACTATGGCTACACCTTC. Encoded protein: CASGGTVYYGYTF.

The chain uses TRBV21-1 and TRBJ1-5. TRBV21-1 is a documented pseudogene. The CDR3 loop spans 18 amino acids. The CDR3 DNA follows: TGTGCCAGCAGCAAAAACCGCCCCCGGGTGTATAGCAATCAGCCCCAGCATTTT. It translates to CASSKNRPRVYSNQPQHF.

This clone was observed many times. The chain is built from TRBV30 and TRBJ2-2, with a weak D call TRBD2 (6 bases). The CDR3 is 13 residues long. Germline V CDR1 and CDR2: GTSNPN, SVGIG (reference sequence). The ends were cut back, 4 bases at V and 8 bases at J, with 14 bases in the middle. CDR3 DNA sequence: TGTGCCTGGAAAAGACTAGATGGAGGGGAGCTGTTTTTT. It codes for CAWKRLDGGELFF. Supplemented by reference TRBV30 and TRBJ2-2, the full variable domain reads SQTIHQWPATLVQPVGSPLSLECTVEGTSNPNLYWYRQAAGRGLQLLFYSVGIGQISSEVPQNLSASRPQDRQFILSSKKLLLSDSGFYLCAWKRLDGGELFFGEGSRLTVL.

This clone was seen a handful of times. This sequence joins TRBV19 and TRBJ1-5; D is ambiguous. Germline CDR1 reads LNHDA; CDR2 reads SQIVND (reference sequence). CDR3 length: 12 residues. Deletions cut 7 bases from V and 6 bases from J, with 10 bases between. CDR3 DNA: TGTGCCAGTAAGTCCGGGGTTCAGCCCCAGCATTTT. It specifies CASKSGVQPQHF.

This rearrangement joins TRBV15 to TRBJ1-4; D is ambiguous. The CDR3 covers 14 residues. Germline CDR1 reads LNHNV; CDR2 reads YYDKDF (reference sequence). Trimming left V 1 base short and J 8 bases short, with 11 bases between. The CDR3 bases are TGTGCCACCAGCAGAGCCAGGTCGGGGGAAAAACTGTTTTTT. This sequence encodes CATSRARSGEKLFF.

The chain combines TRBV28 with TRBJ1-2; no reliable D call. Between the trimmed V and J ends, which lost 6 bases and 3 bases, there was a span of 17 bases. Germline CDR1 is MDHEN and CDR2 is SYDVKM. This CDR3 contains 15 residues. The CDR3, as DNA: TGTGCCAGCAGGAATCTCGGGGTCGAAGACTATGGCTACACCTTC. Amino acid sequence: CASRNLGVEDYGYTF.

The chain combines TRBV5-1 with TRBJ2-6, with unresolved D. The V end lost 2 bases, the J end lost 0 bases, and 3 bases lay between the germline ends. This CDR3 comprises 14 residues. From germline, CDR1 is SGHRS and CDR2 YFSETQ. The CDR3 is CASSFRSGANVLTF. The CDR3 DNA sequence: TGCGCCAGCAGCTTTCGCTCTGGGGCCAACGTCCTGACTTTC. The complete variable domain, with remaining parts taken from reference TRBV5-1 and TRBJ2-6, reads KAGVTQTPRYLIKTRGQQVTLSCSPISGHRSVSWYQQTPGQGLQFLFEYFSETQRNKGNFPGRFSGRQFSNSRSEMNVSTLELGDSALYLCASSFRSGANVLTFGAGSRLTVL.

The chain has TRBV28 and TRBJ1-1; 7 bases align to TRBD1. This CDR3 is 16 amino acids long. After removal of 3 bases from V and 5 bases from J, the junction contained 12 bases not matched to a gene. The germline V gene has CDR1 MDHEN and CDR2 SYDVKM. CDR3 nucleotides: TGTGCCAGCAGTTTCCTTCCGCAGGGGGAGTTTACTGAAGCTTTCTTT. It encodes CASSFLPQGEFTEAFF.

There are a few counts of this clone. The chain recombines TRBV6-1 with TRBJ2-7, with D hard to call. Per the germline V gene, CDR1 is MNHNS and CDR2 is SASEGT. V shed 0 bases and J shed 7 bases, with 4 bases lying between them. The CDR3 loop spans 11 amino acids. The CDR3 DNA reads as TGTGCCAGCAGTGAAGCCAGGGAGCAGTACTTC. Protein sequence: CASSEAREQYF.

This chain connects TRBV7-8 to TRBJ1-1, with a tentative D call TRBD1 (6 bases). Germline CDR1 SGHVS, CDR2 FQNEAQ. Trimming removed 2 bases at V and 4 bases at J, with 14 bases between. The CDR3 spans 15 residues. This chain's CDR3 is CASSLQLVGGTEAFF. CDR3 DNA: TGTGCCAGCAGCTTACAACTCGTAGGGGGCACTGAAGCTTTCTTT.

V and J are TRBV6-1 and TRBJ1-6; D is ambiguous. Germline values: CDR1 MNHNS, CDR2 SASEGT. The CDR3 loop spans 15 amino acids. V lost 2 bases and J 10 bases, leaving 15 bases between the germline ends. The CDR3 loop is CASSEIRGPGSPLHF. Here the CDR3 DNA reads TGTGCCAGCAGTGAAATCCGAGGGCCGGGATCACCCCTCCACTTT.

The V gene is TRBV18, the J gene TRBJ1-2; perhaps TRBD1 as D (5 bases). The CDR3 has 14 amino acids. Trimming removed 2 bases at V and 4 bases at J, with 11 bases between. Germline V lookup: CDR1 KGHSH, CDR2 LQKENI. The CDR3 loop reads CASSPGDLGYGYTF. The CDR3 coding sequence is TGTGCCAGCTCACCAGGGGACTTAGGCTATGGCTACACCTTC.

The chain uses TRBV5-6 and TRBJ1-1; a possible D gene is TRBD1 (5 bases). This CDR3 region has 14 residues. The ends were cut back, 5 bases at V and 4 bases at J, with 15 bases in the middle. Germline V gene data show CDR1 as SGHDT and CDR2 as YYEEEE. In DNA form, the CDR3 reads TGTGCCAGCAGTCCCGGGGCGGGGGGCACTGAAGCTTTCTTT. Amino acid sequence: CASSPGAGGTEAFF.

The chain joins TRBV2 to TRBJ1-5; D call uncertain. Trimming removed 2 bases from V and 0 bases from J, with 5 bases in between. The germline V gene encodes CDR1 SNHLY and CDR2 FYNNEI. The CDR3 length is 14 residues. The CDR3 DNA is TGTGCCAGCAGTGAACAGGTTAGCAATCAGCCCCAGCATTTT. Protein product: CASSEQVSNQPQHF. Full variable domain (missing parts from reference TRBV2 and TRBJ1-5): EPEVTQTPSHQVTQMGQEVILRCVPISNHLYFYWYRQILGQKVEFLVSFYNNEISEKSEIFDDQFSVERPDGSNFTLKIRSTKLEDSAMYFCASSEQVSNQPQHFGDGTRLSIL.

The chain links TRBV5-1 to TRBJ2-7; 7 nucleotides line up with TRBD1. CDR1 SGHRS and CDR2 YFSETQ come from the germline V gene. This CDR3 is 15 amino acids long. V shed 4 bases, J shed 2 bases, and the junction held 9 bases outside the gene matches. CDR3 coding DNA: TGCGCCAGCAGCAGATTACAGGACAGGACCTACGAGCAGTACTTC. This encodes CASSRLQDRTYEQYF.

The table lists this clone with a few counts. This chain joins TRBV6-1 and TRBJ1-5; no clear D. There are 17 residues in the CDR3. Germline V gene sequence: CDR1 MNHNS, CDR2 SASEGT. With 0 bases removed from V and 1 base from J, the gap between germline ends came to 13 bases. This chain's CDR3 is CASSEAPDIRSNQPQHF. CDR3 coding DNA: TGTGCCAGCAGTGAAGCGCCCGACATCCGAAGCAATCAGCCCCAGCATTTT.

V is TRBV30 and J is TRBJ2-3; D is unclear. The ends were cut back, 0 bases at V and 0 bases at J, with 7 bases in the middle. Germline lookup yields CDR1 GTSNPN and CDR2 SVGIG (reference sequence). The CDR3 consists of 14 residues. This chain's CDR3 is CAWSVFTSTDTQYF. The CDR3 bases are TGTGCCTGGAGTGTATTTACTAGCACAGATACGCAGTATTTT.

The chain carries TRBV5-1 and TRBJ2-2, with 10 nucleotides matching TRBD1. This CDR3 is 17 amino acids long. The V gene end was trimmed by 3 bases and the J gene end by 5 bases; junction bases not matched to a gene: 10. The germline V gene has CDR1 SGHRS and CDR2 YFSETQ. CDR3 DNA: TGCGCCAGCAGCTCGGAGGACAGGGGGTGGACGACCGGGGAGCTGTTTTTT. This encodes CASSSEDRGWTTGELFF.

V usage is TRBV4-1 and J usage is TRBJ2-4; 8 nucleotides line up with TRBD1. Losses at the gene ends were 1 base for V and 2 bases for J; bases not matched to a gene: 1. Germline-derived CDR1 and CDR2 are MGHRA and YSYEKL. The CDR3 covers 15 residues. Here the CDR3 DNA reads TGCGCCAGCAGCCAAGGACAGGGGACCAAAAACATTCAGTACTTC. Its translation: CASSQGQGTKNIQYF.

The chain employs TRBV7-2 and TRBJ2-7; D may be TRBD2 (5 bases). Trimming removed 0 bases from V and 2 bases from J, with 11 bases in between. This CDR3 is 15 amino acids long. Germline V gene sequence: CDR1 SGHTA, CDR2 FQGNSA. CDR3 DNA sequence: TGTGCCAGCAGCTTAGCCGGGGTCCAGCCCTACGAGCAGTACGTC. It yields the protein CASSLAGVQPYEQYV.

J is TRBJ2-1 and V is TRBV5-1, with D possibly being TRBD2 (6 bases). The CDR3 runs to 13 residues. Trimming cost V 3 bases and J 8 bases, with 12 bases left between them. Germline V lookup: CDR1 SGHRS, CDR2 YFSETQ. CDR3: CASSWGRRDEQFF. The CDR3 coding sequence is TGCGCCAGCAGCTGGGGCCGGAGGGATGAGCAGTTCTTC.

This chain joins TRBV7-9 and TRBJ2-7; TRBD1 is a possible D gene (5 bases). The germline gives CDR1 SEHNR, CDR2 FQNEAQ (reference sequence). The V end was cut by 5 bases, the J end by 5 bases, with 16 bases between. The CDR3 has 14 residues. CDR3 coding DNA: TGTGCCAGCAGCCTCGGCCCAGGGTTGGACGAGCAGTACGTC. Translation gives CASSLGPGLDEQYV.

This chain uses TRBV30 with TRBJ2-5; a weak D match, TRBD2 (5 bases). The ends were cut back, 0 bases at V and 5 bases at J, with 16 bases in the middle. The CDR3 spans 15 residues. Germline V lookup: CDR1 GTSNPN, CDR2 SVGIG (reference sequence). The CDR3, as DNA: TGTGCCTGGAGTGTACGGATCGGACTCGGGGAGACCCAGTACTTC. This gives the protein CAWSVRIGLGETQYF. The full variable domain, with the rest looked up from reference TRBV30 and TRBJ2-5, is SQTIHQWPATLVQPVGSPLSLECTVEGTSNPNLYWYRQAAGRGLQLLFYSVGIGQISSEVPQNLSASRPQDRQFILSSKKLLLSDSGFYLCAWSVRIGLGETQYFGPGTRLLVL.

This chain uses TRBV5-1 with TRBJ1-2; D perhaps matches TRBD1 (5 bases). CDR3 length equals 14 residues. Germline CDR1 is SGHRS and CDR2 is YFSETQ. V was pared by 0 bases and J by 4 bases, with 10 bases between. The CDR3 coding sequence is TGCGCCAGCAGCTTGGAAGGGGTTGCCTATGGCTACACCTTC. It specifies CASSLEGVAYGYTF.

The chain joins TRBV9 to TRBJ2-7; possibly TRBD2 for D (5 bases). Trimming cost V 1 base and J 2 bases, with 10 bases left between them. Germline lookup yields CDR1 SGDLS and CDR2 YYNGEE. This CDR3 spans 14 amino acids. The CDR3 is CASSVFGGPYEQYF. The CDR3 DNA sequence: TGTGCCAGCAGCGTATTTGGCGGGCCCTACGAGCAGTACTTC.